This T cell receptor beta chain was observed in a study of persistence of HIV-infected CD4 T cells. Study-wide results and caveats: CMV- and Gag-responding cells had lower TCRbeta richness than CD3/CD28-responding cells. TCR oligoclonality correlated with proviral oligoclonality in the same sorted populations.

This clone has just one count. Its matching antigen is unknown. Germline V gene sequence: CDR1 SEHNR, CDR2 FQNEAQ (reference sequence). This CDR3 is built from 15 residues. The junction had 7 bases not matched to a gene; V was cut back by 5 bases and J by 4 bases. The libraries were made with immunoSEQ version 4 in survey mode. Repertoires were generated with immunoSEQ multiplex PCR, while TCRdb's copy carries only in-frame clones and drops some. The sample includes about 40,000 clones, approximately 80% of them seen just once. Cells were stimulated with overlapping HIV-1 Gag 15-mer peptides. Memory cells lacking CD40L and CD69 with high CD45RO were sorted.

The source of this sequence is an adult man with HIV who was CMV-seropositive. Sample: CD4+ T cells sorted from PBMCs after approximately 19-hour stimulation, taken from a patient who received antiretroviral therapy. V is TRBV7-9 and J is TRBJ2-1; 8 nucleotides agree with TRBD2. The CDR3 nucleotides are TGTGCCAGCAGCCCCGGGAGGGGGGCTTACAATGAGCAGTTCTTC. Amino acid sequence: CASSPGRGAYNEQFF.